This TCR beta chain was identified during a study of blood T cell repertoires in COVID-19. Libraries were prepared by immunoSEQ multiplex PCR; TCRdb keeps only in-frame clonotypes and omits some of them. The sample lists around 250,000 clones, around 89% occurring once. Trimming took 5 bases from V and 7 from J, leaving 18 bases between them. This CDR3 contains 15 residues. The germline V gene has CDR1 MDHEN and CDR2 SYDVKM. The chain recombines TRBV28 with TRBJ2-1, with D unresolved. The receptor comes from a woman aged 25 to 39 who had recovered from COVID-19. Sample: PBMCs or T cells enriched from blood (not recorded which). CDR3 sequence reads: CASSAPPWAVNEQFF. In DNA, the CDR3 is TGTGCCAGCAGTGCTCCTCCGTGGGCCGTTAATGAGCAGTTCTTC.